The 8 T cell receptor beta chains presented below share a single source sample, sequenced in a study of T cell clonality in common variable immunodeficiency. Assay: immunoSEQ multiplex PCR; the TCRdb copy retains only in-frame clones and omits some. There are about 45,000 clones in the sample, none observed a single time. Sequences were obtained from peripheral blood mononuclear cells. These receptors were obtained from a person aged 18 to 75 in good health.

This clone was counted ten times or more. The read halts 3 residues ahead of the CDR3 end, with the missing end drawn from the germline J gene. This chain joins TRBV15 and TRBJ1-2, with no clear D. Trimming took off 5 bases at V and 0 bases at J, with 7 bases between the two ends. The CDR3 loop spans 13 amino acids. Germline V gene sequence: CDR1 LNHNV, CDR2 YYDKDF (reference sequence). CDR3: CATSPIANYGYTF. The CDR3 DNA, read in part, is TGTGCCACCAGCCCGATAGCTAACTATGGC.

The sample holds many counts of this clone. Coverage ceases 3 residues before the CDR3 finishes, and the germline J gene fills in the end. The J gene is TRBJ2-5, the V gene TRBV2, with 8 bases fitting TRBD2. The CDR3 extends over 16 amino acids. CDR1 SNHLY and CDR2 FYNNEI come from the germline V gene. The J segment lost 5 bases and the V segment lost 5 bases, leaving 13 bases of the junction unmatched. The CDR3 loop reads CASSTYRGGLGETQYF. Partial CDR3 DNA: TGTGCCAGCAGTACCTATCGCGGGGGGCTAGGGGAGACC.

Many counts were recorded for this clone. CDR3 in amino acids: CSAGNEKLFF. CDR3 DNA, as far as it was read: TGCAGCGCCGGTAATGAAAAA. V usage is TRBV29-1 and J usage is TRBJ1-4; D remains ambiguous. The read terminates 3 residues ahead of where the CDR3 ends, so the germline J gene completes it. Between the trimmed V and J ends, which lost 7 bases and 4 bases, there was a span of 4 bases. This CDR3 spans 10 amino acids. CDR1 and CDR2 (germline): SQVTM, ANQGSEA.

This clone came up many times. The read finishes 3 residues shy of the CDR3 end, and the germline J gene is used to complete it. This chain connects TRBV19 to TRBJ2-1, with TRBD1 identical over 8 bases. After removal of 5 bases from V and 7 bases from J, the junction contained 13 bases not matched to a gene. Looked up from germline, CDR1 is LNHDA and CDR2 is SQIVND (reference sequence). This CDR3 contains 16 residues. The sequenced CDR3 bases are TGTGCCAGTAGTCGTACAGGGGGTGATTTCAGGAATGAG. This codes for CASSRTGGDFRNE. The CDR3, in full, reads CASSRTGGDFRNEQFF.

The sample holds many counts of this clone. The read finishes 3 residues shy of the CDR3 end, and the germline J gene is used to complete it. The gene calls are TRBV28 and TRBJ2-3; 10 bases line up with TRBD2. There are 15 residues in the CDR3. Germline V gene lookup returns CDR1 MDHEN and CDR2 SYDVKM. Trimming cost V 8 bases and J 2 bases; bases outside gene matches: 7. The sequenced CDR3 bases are TGTGCCAGCCTCCCACTAGCGGGGTTCACAGATACG. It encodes CASLPLAGFTDT. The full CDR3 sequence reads CASLPLAGFTDTQYF.

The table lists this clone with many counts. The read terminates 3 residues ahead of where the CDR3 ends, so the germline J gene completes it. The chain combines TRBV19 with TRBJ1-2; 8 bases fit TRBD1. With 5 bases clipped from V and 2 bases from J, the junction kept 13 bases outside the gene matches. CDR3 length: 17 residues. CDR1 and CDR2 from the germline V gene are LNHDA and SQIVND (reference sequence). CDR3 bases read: TGTGCCAGTAGTCCAGGGACAGGTGGACAACGGAACTATGGC. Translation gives CASSPGTGGQRNYG. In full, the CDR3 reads CASSPGTGGQRNYGYTF. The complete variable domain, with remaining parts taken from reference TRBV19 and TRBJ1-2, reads DGGITQSPKYLFRKEGQNVTLSCEQNLNHDAMYWYRQDPGQGLRLIYYSQIVNDFQKGDIAEGYSVSREKKESFPLTVTSAQKNPTAFYLCASSPGTGGQRNYGYTFGSGTRLTVV.

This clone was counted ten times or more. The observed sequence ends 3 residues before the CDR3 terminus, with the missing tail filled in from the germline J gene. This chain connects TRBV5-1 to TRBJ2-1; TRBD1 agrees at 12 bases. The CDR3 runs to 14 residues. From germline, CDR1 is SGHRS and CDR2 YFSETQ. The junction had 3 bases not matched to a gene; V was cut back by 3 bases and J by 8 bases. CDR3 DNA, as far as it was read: TGCGCCAGCAGCTCGGGACAGGGGGCCTATGAG. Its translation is CASSSGQGAYE. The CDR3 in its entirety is CASSSGQGAYEQFF.

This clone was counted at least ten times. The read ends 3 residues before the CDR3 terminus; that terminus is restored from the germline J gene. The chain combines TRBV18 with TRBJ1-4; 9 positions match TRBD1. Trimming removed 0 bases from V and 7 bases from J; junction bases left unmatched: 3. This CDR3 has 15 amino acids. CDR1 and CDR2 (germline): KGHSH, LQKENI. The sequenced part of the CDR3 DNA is TGTGCCAGCTCACCACCGGGACAGGGAAGTGAAAAA. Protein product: CASSPPGQGSEK. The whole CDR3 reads CASSPPGQGSEKLFF.